A single sample gave rise to the 27 T cell receptor beta chains below, sequenced in a study of blood T cell repertoires in COVID-19. Measured with immunoSEQ multiplex PCR; TCRdb has only the in-frame clones, and not every one. The top ten clones hold roughly 3.4% of a sample with roughly 220,000 clones, roughly 88% of them seen once. Sequencing used PBMCs or T cells enriched from blood (not recorded which). The source of these receptors is a woman in her thirties or forties with acute COVID-19.

The chain has TRBV7-8 and TRBJ2-3, with TRBD2 matching 13 bases. CDR3 size: 15 residues. Trimming cost V 5 bases and J 7 bases; bases outside gene matches: 6. CDR1 is SGHVS and CDR2 is FQNEAQ in the germline V gene. CDR3 coding DNA: TGTGCCAGCAGCCTCGGACTAGCGGGGGAGCATACGCAGTATTTT. Its protein is CASSLGLAGEHTQYF.

The chain carries TRBV18 and TRBJ1-2; D may be TRBD1 (5 bases). The CDR3 sequence is 14 residues long. Germline lookup yields CDR1 KGHSH and CDR2 LQKENI. V was cut by 0 bases and J by 1 base, with 6 bases left in between. In nucleotides, the CDR3 is TGTGCCAGCTCACCACCGACAGTTAACTATGGCTACACCTTC. Translating gives CASSPPTVNYGYTF.

This chain uses TRBV6-2 or TRBV6-3 with TRBJ2-2; D perhaps matches TRBD1 (5 bases). V was clipped by 2 bases and J by 2 bases, with 12 bases between them. CDR3 length: 16 residues. CDR1 and CDR2 from the germline V gene are MNHEY and SVGEGT. CDR3 DNA sequence: TGTGCCAGCAGTTACGGATCCAGGGCTAACACCGGGGAGCTGTTTTTT. Protein sequence: CASSYGSRANTGELFF.

The chain links TRBV15 to TRBJ1-1; 9 bases map to TRBD1. Per germline, CDR1 LNHNV and CDR2 YYDKDF (reference sequence). V trimming: 10 bases; J trimming: 3 bases; junction bases outside the gene matches: 6. The CDR3 is made up of 13 amino acids. DNA of the CDR3: TGTGCCAGTCGGACAGGGGAATACACTGAAGCTTTCTTT. Its protein is CASRTGEYTEAFF. Complete variable domain (other parts from reference TRBV15 and TRBJ1-1): DAMVIQNPRYQVTQFGKPVTLSCSQTLNHNVMYWYQQKSSQAPKLLFHYYDKDFNNEADTPDNFQSRRPNTSFCFLDIRSPGLGDTAMYLCASRTGEYTEAFFGQGTRLTVV.

This chain connects TRBV29-1 to TRBJ1-5; TRBD1 aligns across 8 bases. Germline trimming cut 6 bases from V and 3 bases from J; bases unmatched to any gene: 4. Germline-derived CDR1 and CDR2 are SQVTM and ANQGSEA. This CDR3 region has 13 residues. CDR3 nucleotide sequence: TGCAGCGTCGAGGACAGGGACAATCAGCCCCAGCATTTT. Its translation is CSVEDRDNQPQHF. Full variable domain (missing parts from reference TRBV29-1 and TRBJ1-5): SAVISQKPSRDICQRGTSLTIQCQVDSQVTMMFWYRQQPGQSLTLIATANQGSEATYESGFVIDKFPISRPNLTFSTLTVSNMSPEDSSIYLCSVEDRDNQPQHFGDGTRLSIL.

The chain carries TRBV7-9 and TRBJ2-3; 9 positions agree with TRBD1. V was clipped by 4 bases and J by 3 bases; unmatched bases: 8. The germline V gene has CDR1 SEHNR and CDR2 FQNEAQ (reference sequence). The CDR3 length is 16 residues. CDR3 protein: CASSSLTGGGTDTQYF. The CDR3 DNA reads TGTGCCAGCAGCTCTCTGACAGGGGGTGGGACAGATACGCAGTATTTT. The whole variable domain, remainder taken from reference TRBV7-9 and TRBJ2-3, is DTGVSQNPRHKITKRGQNVTFRCDPISEHNRLYWYRQTLGQGPEFLTYFQNEAQLEKSRLLSDRFSAERPKGSFSTLEIQRTEQGDSAMYLCASSSLTGGGTDTQYFGPGTRLTVL.

J is TRBJ1-1 and V is TRBV12-3 or TRBV12-4; maybe TRBD1 (5 bases). The CDR3 contains 12 residues. Trimming took 6 bases from V and 9 from J, leaving 14 bases between them. CDR3 amino acids: CASSLDRRKAFF. CDR3 in DNA: TGTGCCAGCAGCCTCGACAGAAGGAAAGCTTTCTTT.

The chain combines TRBV6-5 with TRBJ1-5; TRBD1 matches at 7 bases. Germline V gene sequence: CDR1 MNHEY, CDR2 SVGAGI. The CDR3 is 14 residues long. V trimming: 6 bases; J trimming: 4 bases; junction bases outside the gene matches: 6. CDR3 residues: CASSVTGPNQPQHF. The CDR3 bases are TGTGCCAGCAGCGTGACAGGGCCGAATCAGCCCCAGCATTTT.

The CDR3 protein is CAWSVGGDIPLHF. The DNA for the CDR3 is TGTGCCTGGAGTGTGGGGGGAGATATCCCCCTCCACTTT. The chain combines TRBV30 with TRBJ1-6, with a tentative D call TRBD1 (5 bases). V lost 0 bases and J lost 13, with 13 bases in between. From germline, CDR1 is GTSNPN and CDR2 SVGIG (reference sequence). The CDR3 is made up of 13 amino acids.

The chain has TRBV10-1 and TRBJ2-2; 8 bases fit TRBD1. CDR3 length equals 17 residues. The junction had 10 bases not matched to a gene; V was cut back by 6 bases and J by 1 base. Looked up from germline, CDR1 is WNHNN and CDR2 is SYGVQD (reference sequence). The CDR3 loop reads CASSRDRPDENTGELFF. CDR3 coding DNA: TGCGCCAGCAGCCGGGACAGGCCCGACGAGAACACCGGGGAGCTGTTTTTT.

This chain joins TRBV6-2 or TRBV6-3 and TRBJ1-5, with D maybe TRBD1 (6 bases). Germline CDR1 and CDR2: MNHEY and SVGEGT. Trimming cost V 5 bases and J 3 bases, with 14 bases left between them. The CDR3 totals 15 residues. CDR3 region: CASSLGHLLNQPQHF. The DNA for the CDR3 is TGTGCCAGCAGTCTGGGACACTTACTCAATCAGCCCCAGCATTTT.

V is TRBV18 and J is TRBJ1-1; TRBD1 might be the D (5 bases). Germline V lookup: CDR1 KGHSH, CDR2 LQKENI. The CDR3 spans 14 residues. V gave up 2 bases and J gave up 1 base, with 8 bases separating them. The CDR3 DNA reads TGTGCCAGCTCACCATCAGGGCAGAACACTGAAGCTTTCTTT. It codes for CASSPSGQNTEAFF.

The chain uses TRBV7-3 and TRBJ2-1; 10 bases line up with TRBD2. The ends lost 4 bases at V and 6 bases at J; junction bases unmatched: 15. CDR3 length: 18 residues. Germline CDR1 reads SGHTA; CDR2 reads FQGTGA. CDR3 DNA: TGTGCCAGCAGCTCTGGAAATGAGCGGGGGGGCGGCGTCAATGAGCAGTTCTTC. Translating gives CASSSGNERGGGVNEQFF.

In this sample, this clone turned up a few times. The rearrangement uses TRBV20-1 and TRBJ1-1; D remains ambiguous. Germline CDR1 is DFQATT and CDR2 is SNEGSKA (reference sequence). V lost 3 bases and J 2 bases, leaving 13 bases between the germline ends. The CDR3 consists of 14 residues. CDR3 coding DNA: TGCAGTGCTAGTTCTTGGCAGGCAAACACTGAAGCTTTCTTT. Its protein product is CSASSWQANTEAFF.

The chain carries TRBV7-8 and TRBJ1-2; D possibly corresponds to TRBD1 (5 bases). CDR1 SGHVS and CDR2 FQNEAQ come from the germline V gene. This CDR3 has 16 amino acids. V was cut by 0 bases and J by 3 bases, with 14 bases left in between. The CDR3 is CASSLAPGGVYYGYTF. The CDR3 bases are TGTGCCAGCAGCTTAGCCCCGGGGGGGGTCTACTATGGCTACACCTTC.

J is TRBJ2-7 and V is TRBV5-6; D call uncertain. V lost 3 bases, J lost 3 bases, and 16 bases lay in between. The CDR3 contains 15 residues. CDR1 and CDR2 (germline): SGHDT, YYEEEE. The CDR3 DNA sequence: TGTGCCAGCAGCTCGACCGTATCCGGGTACTACGAGCAGTACGTC. This codes for CASSSTVSGYYEQYV.

V gene TRBV28 combines with J gene TRBJ1-1; unclear D gene. Germline assignment: CDR1 MDHEN and CDR2 SYDVKM. The CDR3 extends over 16 amino acids. Trimming cost V 6 bases and J 0 bases, with 17 bases left between them. This CDR3 reads CASREVGSLLNTEAFF. The CDR3 region has the DNA TGTGCCAGCAGGGAAGTCGGGTCGCTGCTGAACACTGAAGCTTTCTTT.

As regards this clone: Other DNA sequences within the sample encode an identical CDR3. This rearrangement joins TRBV11-2 to TRBJ2-1; no firm D call. The CDR3 has 13 amino acids. Germline loops: CDR1 SGHAT, CDR2 FQNNGV. Trimming took off 3 bases at V and 9 bases at J, with 12 bases between the two ends. The CDR3, as DNA: TGTGCCAGCAGCTTCAGTCGTGGCAGTGAGCAGTTCTTC. Amino acids: CASSFSRGSEQFF.

This sequence joins TRBV19 and TRBJ2-1, with 9 nucleotides matching TRBD1. The V gene end was trimmed by 6 bases and the J gene end by 6 bases; junction bases not matched to a gene: 9. There are 15 residues in the CDR3. The V gene's germline CDR1 is LNHDA and CDR2 SQIVND (reference sequence). The CDR3 sequence: CASRATGTGTNEQFF. CDR3 sequence (DNA): TGTGCCAGTAGAGCAACCGGGACAGGGACCAATGAGCAGTTCTTC.

This clone was counted between two and nine times. The chain links TRBV6-1 to TRBJ1-6; D not certain. The CDR3 is made up of 13 amino acids. The germline V gene has CDR1 MNHNS and CDR2 SASEGT. V was pared by 0 bases and J by 18 bases, with 15 bases between. CDR3 loop: CASSEALSGSAHF. DNA for the CDR3: TGTGCCAGCAGTGAAGCGCTGTCGGGAAGTGCCCACTTT.

This chain connects TRBV4-1 to TRBJ1-2; 9 bases match TRBD1. The junction had 7 bases not matched to a gene; V was cut back by 3 bases and J by 2 bases. CDR1 and CDR2 from the germline V gene are MGHRA and YSYEKL. CDR3 length: 16 amino acids. CDR3 loop: CASSQNTGGANYGYTF. DNA of the CDR3: TGCGCCAGCAGCCAGAACACAGGGGGCGCGAACTATGGCTACACCTTC.

V usage is TRBV30 and J usage is TRBJ2-6; the match to TRBD1 covers 9 bases. The germline V gene has CDR1 GTSNPN and CDR2 SVGIG (reference sequence). The CDR3 spans 19 residues. V shed 3 bases, J shed 2 bases, and the junction held 14 bases outside the gene matches. CDR3 sequence: CAWSLLPGQGLPGANVLTF. DNA of the CDR3: TGTGCCTGGAGCCTCCTTCCGGGACAGGGCCTCCCTGGGGCCAACGTCCTGACTTTC.

The rearrangement links TRBV11-2 to TRBJ2-2; D is unclear. The CDR3 contains 16 residues. Germline CDR1 reads SGHAT; CDR2 reads FQNNGV. V was pared by 5 bases and J by 2 bases, with 15 bases between. CDR3: CASSLYGQPNTGELFF. CDR3 coding DNA: TGTGCCAGCAGCCTATACGGTCAACCTAACACCGGGGAGCTGTTTTTT.

The sample holds many counts of this clone. This CDR3 is also generated by other DNA sequences in the sample. The J gene is TRBJ1-5, the V gene TRBV4-1; D is unclear. Germline assignment: CDR1 MGHRA and CDR2 YSYEKL. V gave up 2 bases and J gave up 0 bases, with 11 bases separating them. The CDR3 spans 16 residues. CDR3 residues: CASSQFQSNSNQPQHF. In DNA form, the CDR3 reads TGCGCCAGCAGCCAATTCCAGTCGAATAGCAATCAGCCCCAGCATTTT.

The chain links TRBV6-5 to TRBJ1-2; D gene ambiguous. Per germline, CDR1 MNHEY and CDR2 SVGAGI. Trimming took 6 bases from V and 4 from J, leaving 15 bases between them. The CDR3 has 14 amino acids. As DNA, the CDR3 is TGTGCCAGCAGCCTTTCCGCCGGGAGCTATGGCTACACCTTC. Its protein is CASSLSAGSYGYTF.

This chain links TRBV6-2 or TRBV6-3 with TRBJ1-5; no reliable D call. Trimming cost V 4 bases and J 0 bases, with 4 bases left between them. The CDR3 contains 13 residues. Germline V lookup: CDR1 MNHEY, CDR2 SVGEGT. CDR3 region: CASSLNSNQPQHF. The DNA for the CDR3 is TGTGCCAGCAGTTTAAATAGCAATCAGCCCCAGCATTTT.

The genes are TRBV27 and TRBJ1-2; 9 bases map to TRBD1. CDR1 is MNHEY and CDR2 is SMNVEV in the germline V gene (reference sequence). The CDR3 has 16 amino acids. J lost 4 bases, V lost 5 bases, and 11 bases had no gene match. CDR3 protein: CASSPVGTGLSYGYTF. The CDR3, as DNA: TGTGCCAGCAGTCCCGTCGGGACAGGGCTTAGCTATGGCTACACCTTC.